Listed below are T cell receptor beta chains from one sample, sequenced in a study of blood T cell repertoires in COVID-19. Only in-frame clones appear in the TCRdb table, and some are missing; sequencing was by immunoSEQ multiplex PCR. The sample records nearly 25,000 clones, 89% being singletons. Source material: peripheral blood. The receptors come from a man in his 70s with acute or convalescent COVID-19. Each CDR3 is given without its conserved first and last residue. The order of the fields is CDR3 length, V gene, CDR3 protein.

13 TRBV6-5 ASSYSGPRDSPLH
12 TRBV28 ASDAPGRGTEAF
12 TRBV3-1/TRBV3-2 ASSPGTGRDEQY
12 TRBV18 ASSVADRAYEQY
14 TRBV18 ASSPEGLYSGNTIY
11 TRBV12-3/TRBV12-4 ASSPGTADEQY
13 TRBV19 ASSTSGRAPYEQY
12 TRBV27 ASSARGLLYGYT
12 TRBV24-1 ATVGGRDRWWQY
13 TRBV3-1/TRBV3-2 ASSQALTSDGKEF
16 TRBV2 ASRPGLAGGLAKNIQY
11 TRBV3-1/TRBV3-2 ASREEGIGKLF
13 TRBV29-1 SVEDRGQGAGTQY
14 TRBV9 ASSVVGAGVFSEQF
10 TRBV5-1 ASGGEGETQY
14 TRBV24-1 ATSDFTGTRDNEQF
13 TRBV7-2 ASSLEISGGGELF
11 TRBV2 ASATGLYNEQF
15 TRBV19 ASSRPTGTSSKNEQF
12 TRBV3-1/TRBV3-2 ASSSLAGRDEQF
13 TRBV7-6 ASISGTGGYNEQF
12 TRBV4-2 ASSQAGQGTEAF
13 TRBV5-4 ASSLRGAGTYEQY
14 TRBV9 ASSVDRGTANEKLF
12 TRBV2 ASSRGQHGNTIY
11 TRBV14 ASSQDQQVRQY
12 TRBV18 ASSPLQGGEKLF
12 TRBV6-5 ASRPTGTGFEQY
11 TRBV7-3 ASSPTGGTEAF
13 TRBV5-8 ASSALGVSQETQY
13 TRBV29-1 SVEPSTGGVYGYT
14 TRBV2 ASRRGQGFPSYEQY
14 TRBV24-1 ATSDFRLDPYNEQF
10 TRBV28 ARSVVSYEQY
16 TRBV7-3 ASSLIPTQTGPGDGYT
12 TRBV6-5 ASSRQGYTDTQY
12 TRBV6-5 ASKEQGNTGELF
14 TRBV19 ASSLGGGTLTQPQH
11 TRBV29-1 SAREGGADTQY
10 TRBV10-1 ASSLRTGELF
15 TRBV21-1 ASTIPGQSSYNSPLH
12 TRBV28 ASRRQGAPGELF
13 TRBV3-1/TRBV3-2 ASSQAQTGTNEQY
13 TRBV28 ASSSGQGARREQY
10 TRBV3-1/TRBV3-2 ASEELPGDQF
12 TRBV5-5 ASSLPSEGETQY
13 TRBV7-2 ASSLAGRANQPQH
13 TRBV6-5 ASWTSGRALREQY
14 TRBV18 ASSPLGQGWTGELF
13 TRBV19 ASSTMTMENEKLF
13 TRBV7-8 ASSLQGQISYGYT
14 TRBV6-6 ASSYEGGRPLKELF
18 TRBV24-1 ATSLGAGTGLAGSYNEQF
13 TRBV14 ASSQGGLEYYEQY
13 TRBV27 ASSVGQGWLNEQF
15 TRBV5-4 ASSLGGGLATNEKLF
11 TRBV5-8 ASGRQGAPEAF
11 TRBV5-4 ASSLTGNEKLF
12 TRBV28 ASSLPLGRTEAF
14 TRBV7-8 ASSPERAGVSDTQY